The 14 T cell receptor beta chains below were found in one sample sequenced in a study of cytomegalovirus exposure and HLA in healthy donors. The PCR made use of 60 Vbeta and 13 Jbeta primers. Libraries were prepared by immunoSEQ multiplex PCR; TCRdb keeps only in-frame clonotypes and omits some of them. Here the sample spans some 130,000 clones, 75% to 85% being singletons. The sequenced sample was PBMCs. These receptors all come from a woman between 40 and 50 years old in good health and CMV-seropositive.

This clone was seen a single time. The V call is TRBV6-1, the J call TRBJ2-2, with a tentative D call TRBD1 (5 bases). CDR1 is MNHNS, CDR2 SASEGT, per germline. V was trimmed by 1 base and J by 6 bases, leaving 9 bases between them. There are 14 residues in the CDR3. CDR3: CASSEGRAAGELFF. In nucleotides, the CDR3 is TGTGCCAGCAGTGAAGGCAGGGCGGCCGGGGAGCTGTTTTTT.

The gene calls are TRBV28 and TRBJ2-3; 10 bases are a match to TRBD1. Germline V gene lookup returns CDR1 MDHEN and CDR2 SYDVKM. This CDR3 has 14 residues. After removal of 5 bases from V and 3 bases from J, the junction contained 2 bases not matched to a gene. The CDR3 DNA sequence: TGTGCCAGCAGTGGGGGACAGGGGACAGATACGCAGTATTTT. Protein: CASSGGQGTDTQYF.

V gene TRBV30 combines with J gene TRBJ1-5, with a tentative D call TRBD1 (6 bases). The CDR3 runs to 14 residues. Germline V gene lookup returns CDR1 GTSNPN and CDR2 SVGIG (reference sequence). V was cut by 3 bases and J by 0 bases, with 9 bases left in between. The CDR3 nucleotides are TGTGCCTGGAGCCAGGGGAATAGCAATCAGCCCCAGCATTTT. It translates to CAWSQGNSNQPQHF.

CDR3 DNA: TGTGCCAGCTCACCCTCGGACAGGGGCAGAGGAGAAAAACTGTTTTTT. This codes for CASSPSDRGRGEKLFF. This chain uses TRBV18 with TRBJ1-4; 9 nucleotides line up with TRBD1. Germline CDR1 reads KGHSH; CDR2 reads LQKENI. This CDR3 has 16 amino acids. V shed 3 bases, J shed 8 bases, and the junction held 10 bases outside the gene matches.

The chain has TRBV27 and TRBJ1-1; D uncertain. The germline V gene encodes CDR1 MNHEY and CDR2 SMNVEV (reference sequence). The V end lost 3 bases, the J end lost 5 bases, and 7 bases lay between the germline ends. The CDR3 has 12 residues. The CDR3 sequence: CASSFRGTEAFF. DNA for the CDR3: TGTGCCAGCAGTTTCCGGGGTACTGAAGCTTTCTTT.

V gene TRBV5-1 combines with J gene TRBJ1-6; maybe TRBD1 (6 bases). Germline V gene data show CDR1 as SGHRS and CDR2 as YFSETQ. V dropped 5 bases and J dropped 4 bases, with 13 bases sitting between them. The CDR3 loop spans 15 amino acids. The CDR3 bases are TGCGCCAGCAGGCTCTCCCAGGGGTATAATTCACCCCTCCACTTT. Translation: CASRLSQGYNSPLHF.

V usage is TRBV9 and J usage is TRBJ2-7; D uncertain. The germline V gene has CDR1 SGDLS and CDR2 YYNGEE. The CDR3 loop spans 13 amino acids. V was shortened by 1 base and J by 1 base, with 6 bases between the two germline ends. CDR3 sequence reads: CASSVTSSYEQYF. Here the CDR3 DNA reads TGTGCCAGCAGCGTAACTTCTTCCTACGAGCAGTACTTC. The whole variable domain, remainder taken from reference TRBV9 and TRBJ2-7, is DSGVTQTPKHLITATGQRVTLRCSPRSGDLSVYWYQQSLDQGLQFLIQYYNGEERAKGNILERFSAQQFPDLHSELNLSSLELGDSALYFCASSVTSSYEQYFGPGTRLTVT.

The V gene is TRBV6-5, the J gene TRBJ1-6; the D gene is possibly TRBD1 (6 bases). The CDR3 runs 16 residues. The V end lost 2 bases, the J end lost 1 base, and 9 bases lay between the germline ends. The germline gives CDR1 MNHEY, CDR2 SVGAGI. The CDR3 is CASSYGRGSYNSPLHF. For the CDR3, the DNA is TGTGCCAGCAGTTACGGCAGGGGTTCCTATAATTCACCCCTCCACTTT.

This chain uses TRBV9 with TRBJ2-1; 8 bases line up with TRBD1. CDR1 and CDR2 (germline): SGDLS, YYNGEE. Trimming removed 2 bases from V and 4 bases from J; junction bases left unmatched: 14. The CDR3 contains 18 residues. The CDR3 region is CASSVGLTGGILYNEQFF. CDR3 sequence (DNA): TGTGCCAGCAGCGTCGGTCTAACAGGGGGAATCCTATACAATGAGCAGTTCTTC.

This chain links TRBV7-3 with TRBJ2-3; TRBD2 is a possible D gene (5 bases). In germline, CDR1 is SGHTA, CDR2 FQGTGA. V lost 5 bases and J lost 6, with 9 bases in between. The CDR3 loop spans 12 amino acids. CDR3 DNA sequence: TGTGCCAGCAGCGTCTCGGGGGATACGCAGTATTTT. It codes for CASSVSGDTQYF.

This clone was recorded a few times. This chain uses TRBV6-1 with TRBJ2-2; 7 nucleotides align to TRBD1. Germline V gives CDR1 MNHNS, CDR2 SASEGT. The CDR3 runs 15 residues. With 5 bases clipped from V and 1 base from J, the junction kept 4 bases outside the gene matches. This chain's CDR3 is CASSFRTGNTGELFF. The CDR3 nucleotides are TGTGCCAGCAGTTTTAGGACAGGGAACACCGGGGAGCTGTTTTTT.

The genes are TRBV4-3 and TRBJ2-7, with 11 bases matching TRBD2. The CDR3 totals 14 residues. Trimming at V came to 4 bases and at J to 3 bases, leaving 2 bases not matched to a gene. Germline CDR1 reads LGHNA; CDR2 reads YSLEER. The CDR3 DNA is TGCGCCAGCAGCCCGGGACTAGCGGACTACGAGCAGTACTTC. Its translation is CASSPGLADYEQYF.

This chain links TRBV9 with TRBJ2-1; the match to TRBD1 covers 7 bases. V shed 4 bases and J 0 bases; nucleotides not matched to a gene: 7. The CDR3 runs to 16 residues. Germline values: CDR1 SGDLS, CDR2 YYNGEE. CDR3 loop: CASSPGQASSYNEQFF. As DNA, the CDR3 is TGTGCCAGCAGCCCAGGACAGGCAAGCTCCTACAATGAGCAGTTCTTC.

The CDR3 loop reads CAWSDRGRTDGYTF. The CDR3 DNA reads TGTGCCTGGAGCGACAGGGGGCGTACAGATGGCTACACCTTC. The rearrangement joins TRBV30 to TRBJ1-2, with 10 positions matching TRBD1. The CDR3 has 14 amino acids. Trimming took 3 bases from V and 6 from J; bases not matched to a gene: 7. CDR1 and CDR2 from the germline V gene are GTSNPN and SVGIG (reference sequence).